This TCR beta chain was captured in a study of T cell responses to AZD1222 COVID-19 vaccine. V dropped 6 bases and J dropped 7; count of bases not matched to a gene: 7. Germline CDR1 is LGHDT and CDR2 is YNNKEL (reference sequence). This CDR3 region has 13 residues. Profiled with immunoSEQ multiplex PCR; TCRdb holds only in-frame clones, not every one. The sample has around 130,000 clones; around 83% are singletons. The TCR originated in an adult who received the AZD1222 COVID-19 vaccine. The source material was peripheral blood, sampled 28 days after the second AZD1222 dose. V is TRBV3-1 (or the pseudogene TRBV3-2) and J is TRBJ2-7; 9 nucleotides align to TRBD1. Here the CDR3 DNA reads TGTGCCAGCAGGCTACGACAGGGGGGTGAGCAGTACTTC. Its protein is CASRLRQGGEQYF.